The T cell receptor (beta chain) under discussion was sequenced for a study of cytomegalovirus exposure and HLA in healthy donors. Trimming left V 1 base short and J 12 bases short, with 10 bases between. The CDR3 length is 12 residues. Germline CDR1 SGHVS, CDR2 FQNEAQ. The primer mix had 60 Vbeta and 13 Jbeta primers. Sequencing used immunoSEQ multiplex PCR; TCRdb keeps in-frame clones, though not all of them. This sample yields approximately 140,000 clones, of which roughly 79% are seen a single time; over 1.5% belongs to the top ten. This clone appeared a few times. The chain links TRBV7-8 to TRBJ1-5, with D hard to call. This sequence was found in a woman aged 45-65 years in good health and CMV-seronegative. Sequenced input: PBMCs. DNA for the CDR3: TGTGCCAGCAGCTTAGTAATGGAGGGCCAGCATTTT. Its translation: CASSLVMEGQHF. The variable domain in full, completed from reference TRBV7-8 and TRBJ1-5, reads GAGVSQSPRYKVAKRGQDVALRCDPISGHVSLFWYQQALGQGPEFLTYFQNEAQLDKSGLPSDRFFAERPEGSVSTLKIQRTQQEDSAVYLCASSLVMEGQHFGDGTRLSIL.